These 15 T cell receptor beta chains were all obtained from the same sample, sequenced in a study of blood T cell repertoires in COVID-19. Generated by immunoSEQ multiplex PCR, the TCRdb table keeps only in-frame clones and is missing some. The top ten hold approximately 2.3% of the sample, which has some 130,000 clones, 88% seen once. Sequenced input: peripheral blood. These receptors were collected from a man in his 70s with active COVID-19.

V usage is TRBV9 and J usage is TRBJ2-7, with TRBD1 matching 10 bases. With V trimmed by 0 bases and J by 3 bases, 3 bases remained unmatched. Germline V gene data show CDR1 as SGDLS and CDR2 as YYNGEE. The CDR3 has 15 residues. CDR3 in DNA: TGTGCCAGCAGCGTAGCGGGACAGGGGATCTACGAGCAGTACTTC. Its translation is CASSVAGQGIYEQYF.

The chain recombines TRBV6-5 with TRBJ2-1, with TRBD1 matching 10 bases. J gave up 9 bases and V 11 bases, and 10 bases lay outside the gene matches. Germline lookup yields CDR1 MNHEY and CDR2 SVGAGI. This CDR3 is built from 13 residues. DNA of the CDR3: TGTGCCGGCGGGACAGGGGTAAACCTTGAGCAGTTCTTC. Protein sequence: CAGGTGVNLEQFF.

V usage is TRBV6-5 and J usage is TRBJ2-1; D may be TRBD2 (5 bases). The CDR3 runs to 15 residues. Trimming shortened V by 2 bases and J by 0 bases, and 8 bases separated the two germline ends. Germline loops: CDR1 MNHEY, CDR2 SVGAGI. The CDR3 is CASSYRGSSYNEQFF. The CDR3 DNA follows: TGTGCCAGCAGTTACAGAGGGAGCTCCTACAATGAGCAGTTCTTC.

For the CDR3, the DNA is TGTGCCTGGACTCCTGGGCTTAATAGCAATCAGCCCCAGCATTTT. It yields the protein CAWTPGLNSNQPQHF. The rearrangement joins TRBV30 to TRBJ1-5; no reliable D call. Per germline, CDR1 GTSNPN and CDR2 SVGIG (reference sequence). The CDR3 length is 15 residues. V lost 4 bases to trimming and J lost 0 bases, with 13 bases between them. The full variable domain, with the rest looked up from reference TRBV30 and TRBJ1-5, is SQTIHQWPATLVQPVGSPLSLECTVEGTSNPNLYWYRQAAGRGLQLLFYSVGIGQISSEVPQNLSASRPQDRQFILSSKKLLLSDSGFYLCAWTPGLNSNQPQHFGDGTRLSIL.

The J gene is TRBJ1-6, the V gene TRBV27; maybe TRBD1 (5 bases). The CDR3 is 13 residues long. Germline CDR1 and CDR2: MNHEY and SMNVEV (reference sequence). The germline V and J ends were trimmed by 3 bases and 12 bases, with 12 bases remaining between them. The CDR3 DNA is TGTGCCAGCAGTTTTTTGGGGCCTGGACCCCTCCACTTT. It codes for CASSFLGPGPLHF.

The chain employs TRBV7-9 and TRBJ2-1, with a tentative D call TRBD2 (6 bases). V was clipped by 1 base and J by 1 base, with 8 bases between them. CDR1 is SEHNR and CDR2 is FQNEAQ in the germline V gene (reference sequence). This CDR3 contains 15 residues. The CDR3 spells CASSLDGLSYNEQFF. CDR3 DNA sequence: TGTGCCAGCAGCTTAGACGGACTATCCTACAATGAGCAGTTCTTC.

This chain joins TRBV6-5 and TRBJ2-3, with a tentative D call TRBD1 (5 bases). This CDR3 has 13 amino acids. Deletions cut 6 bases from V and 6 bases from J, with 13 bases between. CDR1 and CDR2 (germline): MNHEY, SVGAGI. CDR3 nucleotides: TGTGCCAGCAGCCAGGGAAACGGGGATACGCAGTATTTT. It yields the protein CASSQGNGDTQYF.

In DNA form, the CDR3 reads TGTGCCAGCAGCTTATTGGCACAGGTCAATAATTCACCCCTCCACTTT. The encoded protein is CASSLLAQVNNSPLHF. The chain joins TRBV11-2 to TRBJ1-6; a possible D gene is TRBD1 (5 bases). Germline V gene lookup returns CDR1 SGHAT and CDR2 FQNNGV. The germline V and J ends were trimmed by 2 bases and 5 bases, with 13 bases remaining between them. The CDR3 totals 16 residues.

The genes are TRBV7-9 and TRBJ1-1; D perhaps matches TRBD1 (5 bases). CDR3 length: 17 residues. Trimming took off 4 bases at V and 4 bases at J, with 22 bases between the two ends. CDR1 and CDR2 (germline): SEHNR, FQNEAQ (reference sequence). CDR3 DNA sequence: TGTGCCAGCAGCTCCGGACTAGGGGAGTTCGATGGCACTGAAGCTTTCTTT. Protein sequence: CASSSGLGEFDGTEAFF.

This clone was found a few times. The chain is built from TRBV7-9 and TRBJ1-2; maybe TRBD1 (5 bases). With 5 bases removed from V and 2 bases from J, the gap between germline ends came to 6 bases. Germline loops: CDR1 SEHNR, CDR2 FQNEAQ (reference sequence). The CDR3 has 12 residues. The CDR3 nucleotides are TGTGCCAGCAGCCCAGGGAACTATGGCTACACCTTC. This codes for CASSPGNYGYTF.

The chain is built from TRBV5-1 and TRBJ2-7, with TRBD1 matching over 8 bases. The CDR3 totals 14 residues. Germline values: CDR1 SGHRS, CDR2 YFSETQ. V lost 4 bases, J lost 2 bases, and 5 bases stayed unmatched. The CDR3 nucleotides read TGCGCCAGCAGCCAATTACAGGGGGCCTACGAGCAGTACTTC. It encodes CASSQLQGAYEQYF.

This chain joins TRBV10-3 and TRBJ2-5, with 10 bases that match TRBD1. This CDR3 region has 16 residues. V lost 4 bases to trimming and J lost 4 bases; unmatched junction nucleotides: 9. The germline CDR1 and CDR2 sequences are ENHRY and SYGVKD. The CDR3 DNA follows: TGTGCCATCAGTGGGCCAGGACAGGGGGTATCAGAGACCCAGTACTTC. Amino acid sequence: CAISGPGQGVSETQYF.

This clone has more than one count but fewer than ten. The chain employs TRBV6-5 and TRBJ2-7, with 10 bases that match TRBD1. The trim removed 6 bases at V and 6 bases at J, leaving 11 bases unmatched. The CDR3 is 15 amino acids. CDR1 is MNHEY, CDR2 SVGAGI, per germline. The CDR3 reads CASRPGGQGWGEQYF. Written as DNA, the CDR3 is TGTGCCAGCAGACCTGGGGGACAGGGGTGGGGCGAGCAGTACTTC.

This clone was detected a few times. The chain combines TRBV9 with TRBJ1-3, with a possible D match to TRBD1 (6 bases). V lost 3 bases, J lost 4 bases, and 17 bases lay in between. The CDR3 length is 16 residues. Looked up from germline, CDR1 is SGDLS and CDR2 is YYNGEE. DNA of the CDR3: TGTGCCAGCAGCGCAGAGACAGGCTCCGCCGGAAACACCATATATTTT. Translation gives CASSAETGSAGNTIYF.

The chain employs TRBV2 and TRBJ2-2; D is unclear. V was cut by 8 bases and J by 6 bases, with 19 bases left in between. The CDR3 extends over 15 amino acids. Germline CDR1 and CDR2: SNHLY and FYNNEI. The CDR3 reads CASGPGLLGPGELFF. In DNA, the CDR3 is TGTGCCAGCGGCCCGGGTCTCCTGGGTCCCGGGGAGCTGTTTTTT.